Listed here are 17 T cell receptor beta chains from one sample, sequenced in a study of post-analysis software for immune sequencing data (dated by TCRdb to between 2014 and 2017). The study at large found these results: Patients showed significantly higher frequencies than controls for a handful of TRBV segments, among them TRBV5-6, TRBV5-1 and TRBV20-1.

Library construction relied on PCR. Instrument on record: Illumina HiSeq 2500. To reduce PCR and sequencing biases, unique molecular identifiers were incorporated into the TCR beta cDNA libraries. In TCRdb, the public reads were trimmed at Q25 with fastp and aligned with MiXCR, with productive beta chains retained. Rows with a matching CDR3 protein are joined into one entry that keeps the most common DNA and genes. Within this sample are roughly 540,000 distinct CDR3 sequences, with 34% of them counted one time only. The top ten clones comprise less than 6% of the sample. These receptors have no known antigen. Source material: blood. These receptors originate from a girl aged 2-17 years with multiple sclerosis.

This rearrangement joins TRBV5-5 to TRBJ2-3; possible D gene TRBD2, 5 bases. Germline CDR1 SGHKS, CDR2 YYEKEE (reference sequence). Trimming took 1 base from V and 6 from J, leaving 18 bases between them. This CDR3 region has 16 residues. The CDR3 spells CASSLWASTYRDTQYF. The DNA of the CDR3 is TGTGCCAGCAGCTTGTGGGCTAGCACTTACCGGGATACGCAGTATTTT.

This clonotype was seen only a few times. This sequence joins TRBV24-1 and TRBJ2-5; possible D gene TRBD2, 7 bases. Germline-derived CDR1 and CDR2 are KGHDR and SFDVKD. The CDR3 runs to 16 residues. The V end lost 3 bases, the J end lost 2 bases, and 15 bases lay between the germline ends. CDR3 bases: TGTGCCACCAGTGATCGGGGAGGGAGGGGGCAAGAGACCCAGTACTTC. This gives the protein CATSDRGGRGQETQYF.

This clonotype was picked up a small number of times. This sequence joins TRBV5-1 and TRBJ1-1, with a possible D match to TRBD1 (5 bases). The CDR3 covers 13 residues. The V gene lost 4 bases and the J gene lost 4 bases, with 11 bases spanning the gap. Germline CDR1 and CDR2: SGHRS and YFSETQ. CDR3 DNA sequence: TGCGCCAGCAGCCCGGGGACTCCCACTGAAGCTTTCTTT. The encoded protein is CASSPGTPTEAFF.

This chain links TRBV4-1 with TRBJ1-2; no definite D call. Trimming pared 1 base from V and 5 bases from J, leaving 23 bases between. The CDR3 contains 18 residues. Germline values: CDR1 MGHRA, CDR2 YSYEKL. The CDR3 here is CASSQVDLSRVGVYGYTF. The DNA of the CDR3 is TGCGCCAGCAGCCAAGTGGACCTTTCACGTGTCGGGGTTTATGGCTACACCTTC.

The J gene is TRBJ2-5, the V gene TRBV6-1; D is perhaps TRBD1 (6 bases). TRBJ2-7 explains the end of the DNA better; the J call may be wrong. Germline V lookup: CDR1 MNHNS, CDR2 SASEGT. This CDR3 is 14 amino acids long. Here the CDR3 DNA reads TGTGCCAGCAGTGTTTTAGGGGGAACCTACGAGCAGTACTTC. It codes for CASSVLGGTYEQYF.

The rearrangement links TRBV3-1 to TRBJ2-7; D unclear. The CDR3 contains 13 residues. Germline V lookup: CDR1 LGHDT, CDR2 YNNKEL (reference sequence). Deletions cut 4 bases from V and 0 bases from J, with 7 bases between. The CDR3 region is CASSLLSSYEQYF. The DNA of the CDR3 is TGTGCCAGCAGCCTCCTTAGCTCCTACGAGCAGTACTTC.

This chain uses TRBV20-1 with TRBJ2-7; D is ambiguous. V lost 6 bases to trimming and J lost 2 bases, with 14 bases between them. CDR1 DFQATT and CDR2 SNEGSKA come from the germline V gene (reference sequence). The CDR3 consists of 13 residues. CDR3 DNA: TGCAGTGCGGAGACATCGGTAGCCTACGAGCAGTACTTC. It specifies CSAETSVAYEQYF.

The chain couples TRBV5-1 to TRBJ1-4, with a possible D match to TRBD1 (5 bases). Looked up from germline, CDR1 is SGHRS and CDR2 is YFSETQ. Between the trimmed V and J ends, which lost 3 bases and 13 bases, there was a span of 19 bases. This CDR3 is built from 14 residues. The CDR3 loop reads CASSWGERGSLLFF. DNA of the CDR3: TGCGCCAGCAGCTGGGGGGAGAGGGGCAGCCTACTGTTTTTT.

This clonotype was found a few times. The J gene is TRBJ2-5, the V gene TRBV6-5; 14 bases line up with TRBD2. V was pared by 0 bases and J by 4 bases, with 10 bases of the junction left unmatched. The CDR3 extends over 19 amino acids. Germline V gene lookup returns CDR1 MNHEY and CDR2 SVGAGI. The CDR3 loop is CASSYSRTSGGPQGETQYF. CDR3 nucleotides: TGTGCCAGCAGTTACTCCCGGACTAGCGGGGGGCCACAGGGAGAGACCCAGTACTTC.

The genes are TRBV27 and TRBJ2-3, with 14 positions matching TRBD2. V was pared by 2 bases and J by 7 bases, with 5 bases of the junction left unmatched. The V gene's germline CDR1 is MNHEY and CDR2 SMNVEV (reference sequence). This CDR3 has 16 amino acids. The CDR3 sequence is CASSLGGTSGGYTQYF. In nucleotides, the CDR3 is TGTGCCAGCAGTTTAGGGGGGACTAGCGGGGGATATACGCAGTATTTT.

The chain links TRBV20-1 to TRBJ2-3; TRBD2 matches at 10 bases. With 0 bases clipped from V and 0 bases from J, the junction kept 12 bases outside the gene matches. The CDR3 is made up of 19 amino acids. The germline gives CDR1 DFQATT, CDR2 SNEGSKA (reference sequence). CDR3 in DNA: TGCAGTGCTAGAGATATTTTGGGGACTAGCGCCCGTAGCACAGATACGCAGTATTTT. Translating it yields CSARDILGTSARSTDTQYF.

The chain couples TRBV20-1 to TRBJ1-4, with D perhaps TRBD1 (5 bases). This CDR3 has 14 residues. V lost 3 bases to trimming and J lost 0 bases, with 8 bases between them. Per germline, CDR1 DFQATT and CDR2 SNEGSKA (reference sequence). CDR3 residues: CSASLTATNEKLFF. CDR3 DNA: TGCAGTGCTAGTCTGACAGCAACTAATGAAAAACTGTTTTTT.

This rearrangement joins TRBV6-2 or TRBV6-3 to TRBJ2-7; maybe TRBD2 (6 bases). V lost 2 bases and J 0 bases, leaving 8 bases between the germline ends. The CDR3 runs 14 residues. CDR1 is MNHEY, CDR2 SVGEGT, per germline. The CDR3 is CASSYEGGSYEQYF. The CDR3, as DNA: TGTGCCAGCAGTTACGAGGGAGGCTCCTACGAGCAGTACTTC.

In this sample, this clonotype turned up a few times. V is TRBV20-1 and J is TRBJ2-3; maybe TRBD1 (6 bases). Germline V gene lookup returns CDR1 DFQATT and CDR2 SNEGSKA (reference sequence). This CDR3 is built from 14 residues. Deletions cut 5 bases from V and 1 base from J, with 13 bases between. The DNA for the CDR3 is TGCAGTGCTCGAGGGGGTGTGGGCACAGATACGCAGTATTTT. Its translation is CSARGGVGTDTQYF.

This clonotype was seen a handful of times. The gene calls are TRBV5-4 and TRBJ2-4; tentatively, D is TRBD2 (6 bases). The CDR3 contains 16 residues. V was clipped by 0 bases and J by 0 bases, with 10 bases between them. In germline, CDR1 is SGHNT, CDR2 YYREEE (reference sequence). DNA of the CDR3: TGTGCCAGCAGCTTGGTGGGGGGTCTAGCCAAAAACATTCAGTACTTC. This sequence encodes CASSLVGGLAKNIQYF. The full variable domain, its missing parts supplied by reference TRBV5-4 and TRBJ2-4, is ETGVTQSPTHLIKTRGQQVTLRCSSQSGHNTVSWYQQALGQGPQFIFQYYREEENGRGNFPPRFSGLQFPNYSSELNVNALELDDSALYLCASSLVGGLAKNIQYFGAGTRLSVL.

This chain links TRBV3-1 with TRBJ2-3, with 12 bases aligning to TRBD2. Trimming at V came to 3 bases and at J to 5 bases, leaving 3 bases not matched to a gene. The CDR3 extends over 15 amino acids. CDR1 and CDR2 (germline): LGHDT, YNNKEL (reference sequence). CDR3 protein: CASSHLGLAGDTQYF. The CDR3 DNA is TGTGCCAGCAGCCATCTGGGACTAGCGGGAGATACGCAGTATTTT.

The gene calls are TRBV20-1 and TRBJ1-5, with D tentatively TRBD1 (6 bases). V was trimmed by 0 bases and J by 7 bases, leaving 13 bases between them. The CDR3 consists of 14 residues. The V gene's germline CDR1 is DFQATT and CDR2 SNEGSKA (reference sequence). CDR3 nucleotides: TGCAGTGCTAGAGATATGGGGGCCCGGCAGCCCCAGCATTTT. Translated: CSARDMGARQPQHF.